This T cell receptor beta chain is drawn from a study of T cells of healthy individuals (dated by TCRdb to between 2017 and 2018). A word on this clonotype: Its cognate antigen has yet to be identified. A clone one base away is much larger, so this may be a read error.

Trimming accounts for 5 bases at V and 4 bases at J, while the number of junction bases matched to no gene is 7. Sequences SQVTM (CDR1) and ANQGSEA (CDR2) are obtained from the germline V gene. Taken from cysteine to phenylalanine, the CDR3 has 13 residues. Here the CDR3 DNA is all that survives: 39 bases in frame from base 1. Libraries were made using 5' RACE. TCRdb lists the instrument as Illumina MiSeq. TCRdb reanalyzed the raw reads on its own, using fastp at Q25 for trimming and MiXCR for clone calling, and kept in-frame beta chains. Merged by CDR3 protein, the rows form single entries marked with the most common genes and DNA. A total of about 82,000 distinct CDR3 sequences appear in this sample, approximately 5.4% of them only once. The ten largest account for about 7.5% of the sample.

The source of this sequence is a female donor in good health. The chain links TRBV29-1 with TRBJ2-5; 7 central nucleotides agree with TRBD1. The nucleotide sequence is TGCAGCGTTTATACAGGGGTAGGAGAGACCCAGTACTTC. Translation gives CSVYTGVGETQYF.